This entry features one TCR beta chain sequence. What it binds is not known. Profiling relied on immunoSEQ multiplex PCR, and the TCRdb table lists in-frame clones only, not all of them. The sample records roughly 30,000 clones, nearly 90% being singletons. The sample is drawn from a study of OX40 agonist ivuxolimab in advanced cancers. Overall study findings and caveats: At 0.1 to 3.0 mg/kg, clonal expansion of CD4+ and CD8+ blood T cells had occurred by week 6. Among expanded peripheral T cells, antigen specificity went undetermined. On average, a greater number of expanded clones characterised CD8+ T cells relative to CD4+.

CDR1 SGHAT and CDR2 FQDESV come from the germline V gene (reference sequence). V lost 5 bases and J lost 7, with 12 bases in between. The length of the CDR3 is 12 residues. Baseline was the first blood sampling point, followed by cycle 4 day 1 and cycle 7 day 1. The chain is built from TRBV11-1 and TRBJ2-7, with D perhaps TRBD2 (5 bases). The receptor was derived from an adult with an advanced solid tumor such as melanoma, head and neck, liver or kidney cancer. The sequences come from CD4+ or CD8+ T cells sorted from blood, collected in a trial of the OX40 agonist ivuxolimab. The DNA of the CDR3 is TGTGCCAGCAGCGCGGGCGTAAATGAGCAGTACTTC. Its translation: CASSAGVNEQYF.